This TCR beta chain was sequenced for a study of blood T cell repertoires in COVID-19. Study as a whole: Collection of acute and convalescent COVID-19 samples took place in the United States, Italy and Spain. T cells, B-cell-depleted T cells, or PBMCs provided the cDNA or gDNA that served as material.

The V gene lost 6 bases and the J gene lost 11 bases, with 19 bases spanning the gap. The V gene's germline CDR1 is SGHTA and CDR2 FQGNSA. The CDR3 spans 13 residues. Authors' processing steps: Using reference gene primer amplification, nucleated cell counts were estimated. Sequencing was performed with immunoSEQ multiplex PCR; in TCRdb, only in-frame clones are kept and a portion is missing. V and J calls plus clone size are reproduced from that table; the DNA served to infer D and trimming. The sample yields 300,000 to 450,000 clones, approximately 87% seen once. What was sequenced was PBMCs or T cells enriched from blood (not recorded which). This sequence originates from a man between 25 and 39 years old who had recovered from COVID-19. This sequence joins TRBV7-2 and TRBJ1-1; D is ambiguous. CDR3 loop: CASSSGTSSSAFF. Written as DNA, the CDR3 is TGTGCCAGCAGTAGCGGCACCTCAAGTTCGGCTTTCTTT.